This TCR beta chain was documented in a study of CD4 T cells in relation to SARS-CoV-2 and coronaviruses. As for the study in general: Controls used an HIV-1 Nef peptide pool or no peptide.

CD4+ T cells from unexposed donors were obtained before the COVID-19 pandemic (2011-2018). CD4+ T cells were isolated from the cells after 10 days of culture. Using immunoSEQ multiplex PCR, the repertoire was profiled, and TCRdb retains in-frame clones only, with some absent. The sample has roughly 30,000 clones; approximately 78% are singletons. Points on this clone: Its antigen is undetermined.

The germline gives CDR1 SGHRS, CDR2 YFSETQ. The CDR3 runs 15 residues. V lost 0 bases to trimming and J lost 5 bases, with 14 bases between them. This chain uses TRBV5-1 with TRBJ2-5, with D unclear. This receptor was identified in a human donor in good health. The sequenced sample consisted of CD4+ T cells from PBMCs, cultured in vitro. CDR3: CASSLVPQSLETQYF. The CDR3 coding sequence is TGCGCCAGCAGCTTGGTCCCCCAGTCCCTGGAGACCCAGTACTTC.